This T cell receptor (beta chain) came from a study of blood T cell repertoires in COVID-19. The table lists this clone with a few counts. In the original workflow: Reference gene primer amplification gave estimated nucleated cell counts. Data came from immunoSEQ multiplex PCR; TCRdb stores just in-frame clones and leaves some out. Clone size and the V and J calls come from that table; the DNA yielded D and trimming. Among 79,000 or so clones listed, 80% to 90% were seen once. This CDR3 region has 15 residues. CDR1 and CDR2 from the germline V gene are SNHLY and FYNNEI. Deletions cut 8 bases from V and 0 bases from J, with 14 bases between.

This sequence was found in a man in his 60s with COVID-19, enrolled during active disease. Material: peripheral blood. V and J are TRBV2 and TRBJ1-5; weak D call: TRBD1 (6 bases). The CDR3 DNA sequence: TGTGCCAGCTCCGAGGGGGGGACTAGCAATCAGCCCCAGCATTTT. It translates to CASSEGGTSNQPQHF.